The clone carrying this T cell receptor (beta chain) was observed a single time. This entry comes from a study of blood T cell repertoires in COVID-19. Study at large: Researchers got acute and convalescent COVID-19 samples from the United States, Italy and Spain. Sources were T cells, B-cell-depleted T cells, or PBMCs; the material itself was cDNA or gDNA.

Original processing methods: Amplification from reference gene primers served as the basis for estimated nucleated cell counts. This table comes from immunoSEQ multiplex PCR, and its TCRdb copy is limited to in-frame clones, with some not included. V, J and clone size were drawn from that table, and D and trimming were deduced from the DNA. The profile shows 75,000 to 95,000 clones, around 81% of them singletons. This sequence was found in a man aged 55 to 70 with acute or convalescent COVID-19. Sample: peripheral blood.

The CDR3 spells CASSSTGTVDSPLHF. The CDR3 nucleotides are TGTGCCAGCAGCTCCACCGGGACAGTGGATTCACCCCTCCACTTT. The chain joins TRBV13 to TRBJ1-6, with TRBD1 matching over 7 bases. With 4 bases clipped from V and 8 bases from J, the junction kept 8 bases outside the gene matches. Germline CDR1 is PRHDT and CDR2 is FYEKMQ (reference sequence). This CDR3 region has 15 residues. Supplemented by reference TRBV13 and TRBJ1-6, the full variable domain reads AAGVIQSPRHLIKEKRETATLKCYPIPRHDTVYWYQQGPGQDPQFLISFYEKMQSDKGSIPDRFSAQQFSDYHSELNMSSLELGDSALYFCASSSTGTVDSPLHFGNGTRLTVT.